The 4 T cell receptor beta chains in this list originate from one sample, sequenced in a study of blood T cells in healthy people across ages. With a J-beta primer mix and a sample-barcoded 5' primer, a second PCR ran about 6 to 11 cycles. MiXCR, applied by TCRdb to the 5' RACE reads, yields one record per CDR3 protein. The profile shows fewer than 750,000 distinct CDR3 sequences, 45% to 60% of them singletons. The sequenced sample consisted of blood. The receptor set was obtained from a woman aged 80 or over in good health.

Only a few counts were recorded for this clonotype. A much more abundant neighbour one base away suggests this may be a read error. V gene TRBV6-8 combines with J gene TRBJ2-5; no definite D call. Germline V lookup: CDR1 MNHGY, CDR2 SAAAGT. The CDR3 is 18 amino acids. V shed 2 bases and J shed 5 bases, with 24 bases lying between them. The CDR3 coding sequence is TGTGCCAGCAGTTACCCTCTTCGTACTGCGCGCCTCTGGGAGACCCAGTACTTC. The encoded protein is CASSYPLRTARLWETQYF.

The table lists this clonotype with a few counts. The rearrangement links TRBV10-3 to TRBJ2-3; TRBD1 might be the D (5 bases). V was cut by 5 bases and J by 0 bases, with 18 bases left in between. This CDR3 comprises 17 residues. From germline, CDR1 is ENHRY and CDR2 SYGVKD. CDR3 DNA sequence: TGTGCCATCAGTAGGACAACCGGTGGAATTAGCACAGATACGCAGTATTTT. The encoded protein is CAISRTTGGISTDTQYF.

This clonotype was seen a few times. This chain connects TRBV6-1 to TRBJ1-1, with 7 bases fitting TRBD1. CDR1 and CDR2 (germline): MNHNS, SASEGT. The ends lost 8 bases at V and 4 bases at J; junction bases unmatched: 13. CDR3 length: 15 residues. CDR3 region: CASALTGASTTEAFF. Here the CDR3 DNA reads TGTGCCAGCGCCCTTACAGGGGCCTCTACCACTGAAGCTTTCTTT.

V is TRBV4-2 and J is TRBJ1-5; the D gene is possibly TRBD1 (5 bases). V was pared by 1 base and J by 9 bases, with 10 bases between. The CDR3 length is 13 residues. Germline-derived CDR1 and CDR2 are LGHNA and YNFKEQ. CDR3 nucleotides: TGTGCCAGCAGCCAAGGACAGAATAGGCCCCAGCATTTT. This sequence encodes CASSQGQNRPQHF.